This TCR beta chain comes out of a study of T-cell reconstitution after alpha-beta-depleted transplantation in children. Germline V CDR1 and CDR2: SGHAT, FQNNGV. CDR3 length: 16 amino acids. The authors prepared the TCRbeta library with unique molecular identifiers. TCRdb called the PCR reads again in MiXCR, with one record for every CDR3 protein. The sample includes 200,000 to 250,000 distinct CDR3 sequences, roughly a tenth of them seen just once. In the case of this clonotype: Being one base from a much bigger clone, this may be a read error.

This TCR came from a human donor who donated a stem cell graft to a child with acute lymphoblastic leukemia. The source was PBMCs from the stem cell graft donor, collected from the stem cell graft. The chain joins TRBV11-2 to TRBJ2-3; TRBD2 matches at 12 bases. The CDR3 nucleotides are TGTACCAGCAGCGCATGGACTAGCGGGGTCGCAGATACGCAGTATTTT. Residues: CTSSAWTSGVADTQYF.